This T cell receptor (beta chain) was found in a study of blood T cell repertoires in COVID-19 (dated by TCRdb to the early 2020s). Looking at the study overall: The collaborator samples originated in the United States, Italy and Spain and spanned the acute and convalescent phases of COVID-19. Deeply sampled blood TCRbeta repertoires from subjects exposed to, actively infected with, or recovered from COVID-19 were included in the dataset. The prospective study material was composed of cDNA or gDNA derived from T cells, B-cell-depleted T cells, or PBMCs. Sample metadata almost always included a de-identified subject ID, COVID-19 status, age in years and sex. The repertoires were released in a freely available public database meant as a resource for research on the immune response to SARS-CoV-2. HLA class I and class II types, where available, came from metadata supplied by the sample provider rather than from assay-based typing. The samples were drawn from the first 160 participants of the ongoing ImmuneRACE study and from over 950 subjects provided by 6 global collaborators. Broader findings and caveats from the paper: Clinical and demographic metadata were provided uncurated, with the amount varying by source and participant.

A second Seattle source provided samples from volunteer blood donors who had recovered from COVID-19. The collaborating institutions used their own protocols to collect whole blood in K2EDTA tubes. For TCRbeta analysis, collaborator samples were shipped as frozen whole blood, as isolated PBMCs, or as DNA extracted from either sample type. V gives up 6 bases and J gives up 0 bases, and the segment between their germline ends measures 22 bases. According to the germline V gene (reference sequence), CDR1 reads LNHDA and CDR2 reads SQIVND. Inclusive of the bounding cysteine and phenylalanine, the CDR3 is 18 residues long. Of the read, only the CDR3 DNA is kept; its 54 bases are in frame from base 1. In the case of this clone: The antigen this receptor binds is unknown. No quality values exist for individual bases; no much larger clone is one base distant.

The immunoSEQ Assay, a bias-controlled multiplex PCR, was used to amplify TCRbeta CDR3 regions from genomic DNA. In the paper's pipeline: The number of nucleated cells in each sample was estimated from the amplification of reference gene primers within the assay. To quantify the absolute abundance of each unique TCRbeta CDR3 rearrangement, sequence reads were collapsed and filtered. Productive Simpson clonality was computed per sample as the square root of Simpson's diversity index over productive rearrangements. Entries here come from immuneACCESS through TCRdb and include only in-frame sequences with V and J called. Some clones fail to appear in such tables; in the studies checked, an unresolved V gene covers under half of the shortfall, and the cause of the remainder is unknown. Clone size and the V and J calls come from that table; the DNA yielded D and trimming. This sample holds a few hundred thousand clones; approximately 87% were observed only once. The ten largest clones capture roughly 4.5% of the sample.

This TCR derives from a man in his fifties or sixties who had recovered from COVID-19. Source material: peripheral blood. Recombination joined TRBV19 with TRBJ2-3; the D gene is possibly TRBD2, with 5 bases matching. The sequence in DNA is TGTGCCAGTAGGACAAGATCTCCGGAGGTGACTAGCACAGATACGCAGTATTTT. Translated, it reads CASRTRSPEVTSTDTQYF.